These 9 T cell receptor beta chains were sequenced from one sample in a study of CD8+ T cells in alopecia areata. The treatment is: oral pan-JAK inhibitor, 5-10 mg twice daily. The authors extracted RNA and reverse transcribed it into cDNA as the sequencing template. Repertoires were generated with immunoSEQ multiplex PCR, while TCRdb's copy carries only in-frame clones and drops some. Of 200,000 to 250,000 clones listed, approximately 38% are singletons. Sample: CD4+ T cells sorted from blood, taken between weeks 30 and 35, from a patient treated with tofacitinib. Receptors were obtained from a human donor with alopecia areata.

This clone was seen many times. The J gene is TRBJ1-1, the V gene TRBV11-2; D uncertain. The CDR3 length is 13 residues. V lost 4 bases to trimming and J lost 0 bases, with 6 bases between them. Looked up from germline, CDR1 is SGHAT and CDR2 is FQNNGV. CDR3 sequence: CASSSQMNTEAFF. CDR3 DNA: TGTGCCAGCAGCTCCCAGATGAACACTGAAGCTTTCTTT.

V and J are TRBV30 and TRBJ1-4; D is perhaps TRBD1 (6 bases). Trimming pared 3 bases from V and 3 bases from J, leaving 14 bases between. CDR1 GTSNPN and CDR2 SVGIG come from the germline V gene (reference sequence). The CDR3 spans 15 residues. The CDR3 DNA sequence: TGTGCCTGGAGCGAACAGGGACTGGCTAATGAAAAACTGTTTTTT. Its protein is CAWSEQGLANEKLFF.

This chain connects TRBV2 to TRBJ2-2; D gene unclear. The CDR3 totals 14 residues. Trimming cost V 6 bases and J 2 bases, with 10 bases left between them. CDR1 and CDR2 from the germline V gene are SNHLY and FYNNEI. The CDR3 reads CASRERVNTGELFF. As DNA, the CDR3 is TGTGCCAGCAGAGAACGGGTCAACACCGGGGAGCTGTTTTTT. Supplemented by reference TRBV2 and TRBJ2-2, the full variable domain reads EPEVTQTPSHQVTQMGQEVILRCVPISNHLYFYWYRQILGQKVEFLVSFYNNEISEKSEIFDDQFSVERPDGSNFTLKIRSTKLEDSAMYFCASRERVNTGELFFGEGSRLTVL.

This clone was counted a few times. The chain employs TRBV6-6 and TRBJ2-3; 7 nucleotides line up with TRBD1. Trimming cost V 6 bases and J 2 bases; bases outside gene matches: 5. Germline CDR1 and CDR2: MNHNY and SVGAGI (reference sequence). The CDR3 runs to 14 residues. Here the CDR3 reads CASSPTGSTDTQYF. In DNA form, the CDR3 reads TGTGCCAGCAGCCCGACAGGGTCCACAGATACGCAGTATTTT.

This clone was found once. The V and J genes are TRBV7-3 and TRBJ1-1; D is unclear. Trimming took off 0 bases at V and 7 bases at J, with 6 bases between the two ends. Germline CDR1 and CDR2: SGHTA and FQGTGA. This CDR3 region has 12 residues. This CDR3 reads CASSLTQGEAFF. DNA of the CDR3: TGTGCCAGCAGCTTAACCCAAGGTGAAGCTTTCTTT.

This clone was counted between two and nine times. The V call is TRBV27, the J call TRBJ2-7, with D hard to call. The CDR3 is made up of 15 amino acids. V lost 7 bases, J lost 3 bases, and 19 bases lay in between. Germline V gene data show CDR1 as MNHEY and CDR2 as SMNVEV (reference sequence). CDR3 DNA sequence: TGTGCCAGCACTCCCCAAGGGAAATCTATCTACGAGCAGTACTTC. This encodes CASTPQGKSIYEQYF.

Ten or more counts support this clone. This chain links TRBV29-1 with TRBJ2-5, with D perhaps matching TRBD2 (5 bases). This CDR3 comprises 12 residues. The ends were cut back, 6 bases at V and 5 bases at J, with 13 bases in the middle. The germline gives CDR1 SQVTM, CDR2 ANQGSEA. The CDR3 DNA sequence: TGCAGCGTACGGGGTGGTGCGGAGACCCAGTACTTC. Translating it yields CSVRGGAETQYF.

V gene TRBV9 combines with J gene TRBJ1-2; D call uncertain. The CDR3 loop spans 15 amino acids. Trimming removed 0 bases at V and 2 bases at J, with 11 bases between. Germline V gives CDR1 SGDLS, CDR2 YYNGEE. In DNA form, the CDR3 reads TGTGCCAGCAGCGTAGTGGTTGAAGGCAACTATGGCTACACCTTC. It codes for CASSVVVEGNYGYTF.

The chain couples TRBV16 to TRBJ1-6, with TRBD1 identical over 7 bases. Germline V lookup: CDR1 KGHSY, CDR2 FQNENV. CDR3 length: 16 residues. V shed 3 bases, J shed 9 bases, and the junction held 11 bases outside the gene matches. The CDR3 reads CASSHPGAGGGSPLHF. The CDR3 DNA reads TGTGCCAGCAGCCACCCCGGGGCAGGGGGGGGTTCACCCCTCCACTTT. Full variable domain (outside the CDR3, taken from reference TRBV16 and TRBJ1-6): GEEVAQTPKHLVRGEGQKAKLYCAPIKGHSYVFWYQQVLKNEFKFLISFQNENVFDETGMPKERFSAKCLPNSPCSLEIQATKLEDSAVYFCASSHPGAGGGSPLHFGNGTRLTVT.